Shown below are 2 T cell receptor beta chains from a single sample sequenced in a study of technical replicates of blood from a handful of donors. Using immunoSEQ multiplex PCR, the repertoire was profiled, and TCRdb retains in-frame clones only, with some absent. The table includes approximately 82,000 clones, roughly 92% detected once. The sample comprised T cells isolated from PBMCs. These receptors were collected from a human donor in good health.

The chain recombines TRBV21-1 with TRBJ2-7; no DNA check was done on the table's D call, TRBD1. TRBV21-1 is marked as a pseudogene. CDR3 length equals 14 residues. CDR3 residues: CASSAHDRSYEQYF. The DNA of the CDR3 is TGTGCCAGCAGCGCCCACGACAGGTCCTACGAGCAGTACTTC.

V gene TRBV6-1 combines with J gene TRBJ1-5, with TRBD1 matching 7 bases. The CDR3 length is 16 residues. Germline trimming cut 4 bases from V and 0 bases from J; bases unmatched to any gene: 6. In germline, CDR1 is MNHNS, CDR2 SASEGT. The CDR3 protein is CASSGLDRSSNQPQHF. CDR3 nucleotides: TGTGCCAGCAGTGGTCTGGACAGGTCTAGCAATCAGCCCCAGCATTTT.